In this sample, the clone carrying this T cell receptor beta chain turned up once. Its antigen is unknown. The sample originates from a study of shared clonotypes between healthy human individuals. On the study more broadly: Three plates were used per donor for CD4 naive, three for CD4 memory, two for CD8 naive and one for CD8 memory. Study-wide results and limits: Rarefaction revealed incomplete sorted-subset sequencing despite large depth.

Healthy HIV-negative adults without recent acute infections or vaccinations served as donors. Germline values: CDR1 LNHDA, CDR2 SQIVND (reference sequence). The germline V and J ends were trimmed by 9 bases and 4 bases, with 16 bases remaining between them. There are 14 residues in the CDR3. At the deep level, the assay was run. Libraries were prepared by immunoSEQ multiplex PCR; TCRdb keeps only in-frame clonotypes and omits some of them. The sample includes fewer than 1.8 million clones, just under 99% of them seen just once. The sample was naive CD4+ T cells sorted from blood. Regarding subset: CD45RA+ positively selected. The chain links TRBV19 to TRBJ1-3; no firm D call. The clonotype was recovered from a man aged 30 to 45 in good health. CDR3 amino acids: CASAGEGGGNTIYF. The DNA for the CDR3 is TGTGCCAGCGCCGGAGAGGGAGGAGGAAACACCATATATTTT.